This TCR beta chain is drawn from a study of spatial heterogeneity in lung cancer (dated by TCRdb to between 2018 and 2020). About the investigation overall: Beta-chain transcripts were consistently detected in greater numbers than alpha-chain transcripts, which likely reflects a higher abundance of beta-chain transcripts. In the raw uncorrected reads, each unique combination of TCR and UMI appeared more than ten times on average. In non-small cell lung cancer, the study quantitatively compared TCR alpha and beta repertoires across several tumor regions, matched nontumor lung, and blood. The study linked features of the TCR repertoire to counts of nonsynonymous mutations, which were determined by whole-exome sequencing of tumor tissue. Both alpha and beta chains were TCR-sequenced in samples taken at surgery, namely 220 tumor regions, 62 to 65 matched nontumor lung samples and 50 to 60 PBMC samples. What the study reported, not specific to this receptor: Confirming at a functional level the hypothesis that regional TCRs recognize regional mutations was considered to require additional single-cell paired TCR alpha and beta sequencing. Ubiquitous expanded tumor TCRs were detected in blood more often at tumor resection than at routine follow-up.

Preparation of the library involved 5' RACE. Sequencing took place on a NextSeq 500. To allow correction of PCR and sequencing errors, the TCR library protocol tagged every TCR cDNA molecule with a unique molecular identifier. As for how the authors treated the data: TCR identification, UMI-based error correction and CDR3 extraction were performed with Decombinator tools. Expanded TCRs were defined as those above a frequency of 2 per 1,000, corresponding to the top 1% of the tumor frequency distribution. Renyi diversity was calculated using the R vegan package after each repertoire was subsampled 100 times to 5,000 TCRs. CDR3 similarity networks were constructed using string-kernel similarity of amino acid triplets, with links drawn between CDR3s whose pairwise similarity was above 0.82. Clones were called with MiXCR by TCRdb after fastp trimmed the public reads at Q25, and only in-frame beta chains were retained. Identical CDR3 protein sequences are pooled into one entry, listed with their most common genes and DNA. Clone size and V and J calls follow TCRdb, not the original study. For this sample the table gives some 8,600 distinct CDR3 sequences, of which more than 4.5% were detected only once. The ten largest make up roughly 30% of the sample.

This specimen's time point label, interpreted: sample taken at primary tumor resection. The donors were fewer than 90 patients from the lung TRACERx cohort who had early-stage, untreated non-small cell lung cancer. TCR sequencing used whole RNA extracted from tumor and nontumor lung tissue, or from cryopreserved PBMC samples, without cell sorting. Only patients with enough RNA available from two or more tumor regions were chosen for TCR sequencing. Reading the germline V gene gives CDR1 MNHNS and CDR2 SASEGT. V loses 3 bases of germline sequence and J loses 6 bases, and the interval between the two ends is 17 bases. The CDR3 goes from the cysteine to the phenylalanine over 15 residues. Only the CDR3 DNA stays, 45 bases, in frame from base 1. Details on this clonotype: The antigen it recognizes is unknown. Per-base quality was not reported, and no clone a single base away is much larger than it.

Specimen: PBMCs, collected at surgery. This sequence uses TRBV6-1 and TRBJ1-1; possibly the D gene is TRBD1, per 6 matching bases. The sequence was obtained from a male donor with early-stage non-small cell lung cancer. The CDR3 sequence is CASSDGGGAYAEAFF. The nucleotide sequence reads as follows: TGTGCCAGCAGTGATGGGGGGGGCGCCTACGCTGAAGCTTTCTTT.